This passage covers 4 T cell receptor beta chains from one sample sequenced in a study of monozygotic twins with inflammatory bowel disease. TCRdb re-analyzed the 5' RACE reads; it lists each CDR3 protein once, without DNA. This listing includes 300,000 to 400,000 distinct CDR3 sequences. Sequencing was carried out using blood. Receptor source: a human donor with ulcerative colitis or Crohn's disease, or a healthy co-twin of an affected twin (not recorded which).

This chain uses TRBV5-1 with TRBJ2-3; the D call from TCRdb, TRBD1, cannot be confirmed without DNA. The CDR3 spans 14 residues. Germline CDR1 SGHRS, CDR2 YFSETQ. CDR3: CASSPGQGTDTQYF.

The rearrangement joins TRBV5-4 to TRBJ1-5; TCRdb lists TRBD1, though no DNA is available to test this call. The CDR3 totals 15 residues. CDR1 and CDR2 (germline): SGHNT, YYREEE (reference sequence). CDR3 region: CASRGRAWSNQPQHF.

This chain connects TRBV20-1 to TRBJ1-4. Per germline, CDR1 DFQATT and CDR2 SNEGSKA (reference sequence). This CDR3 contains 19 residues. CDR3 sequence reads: CSARDRAEEATATNEKLFF.

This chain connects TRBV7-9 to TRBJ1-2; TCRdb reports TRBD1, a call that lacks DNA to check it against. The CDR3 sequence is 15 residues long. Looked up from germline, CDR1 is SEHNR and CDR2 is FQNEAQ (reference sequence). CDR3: CASSPRQGESDGYTF.